The source of this T cell receptor beta chain is a study of T cell responses to AZD1222 COVID-19 vaccine. V gave up 6 bases and J gave up 2 bases; unmatched junction bases: 3. CDR1 is WNHNN and CDR2 is SYGVQD in the germline V gene (reference sequence). This CDR3 comprises 14 residues. Repertoires were generated with immunoSEQ multiplex PCR, while TCRdb's copy carries only in-frame clones and drops some. The table shows roughly 96,000 clones, with more than 75% occurring only once. Sequenced here: peripheral blood, sampled 28 days after the second AZD1222 dose. V is TRBV10-1 and J is TRBJ2-2; 7 positions agree with TRBD2. The sequence derives from an adult who received the AZD1222 COVID-19 vaccine. CDR3 DNA: TGCGCCAGCAGAGAGACTAGCAACACCGGGGAGCTGTTTTTT. This codes for CASRETSNTGELFF.